Following are 23 T cell receptor beta chains from one sample sequenced in a study of shared clonotypes between healthy human individuals. Some clones are missing from TCRdb's copy, which holds only in-frame ones; the method was immunoSEQ multiplex PCR. The sample holds over a million clones; around 97% are singletons and the top ten take approximately 1%. The sequencing sample was made of naive CD4+ T cells sorted from blood. Stated subset: CD45RA+ positively selected. Every receptor here comes from a man aged 25 to 45 in good health.

The V call is TRBV7-2, the J call TRBJ2-3, with 12 bases lining up with TRBD2. J was trimmed by 3 bases and V by 6 bases; bases with no gene match: 4. Germline V gene sequence: CDR1 SGHTA, CDR2 FQGNSA. The CDR3 covers 15 residues. The CDR3 here is CASSRTSGTTDTQYF. The CDR3 DNA reads TGTGCCAGCAGTCGGACTAGCGGGACGACAGATACGCAGTATTTT. Full variable domain (missing parts from reference TRBV7-2 and TRBJ2-3): GAGVSQSPSNKVTEKGKDVELRCDPISGHTALYWYRQSLGQGLEFLIYFQGNSAPDKSGLPSDRFSAERTGGSVSTLTIQRTQQEDSAVYLCASSRTSGTTDTQYFGPGTRLTVL.

The rearrangement uses TRBV29-1 and TRBJ1-1; perhaps TRBD1 as D (6 bases). V lost 7 bases, J lost 4 bases, and 13 bases lay in between. The CDR3 has 12 amino acids. CDR1 SQVTM and CDR2 ANQGSEA come from the germline V gene. CDR3 nucleotide sequence: TGCAGCGCCCGGGGGGGGCTCACTGAAGCTTTCTTT. Translating it yields CSARGGLTEAFF. Supplemented by reference TRBV29-1 and TRBJ1-1, the full variable domain reads SAVISQKPSRDICQRGTSLTIQCQVDSQVTMMFWYRQQPGQSLTLIATANQGSEATYESGFVIDKFPISRPNLTFSTLTVSNMSPEDSSIYLCSARGGLTEAFFGQGTRLTVV.

Comment on this clone: Other DNA sequences from this sample encode an identical CDR3 as well. The chain uses TRBV5-1 and TRBJ1-4, with D unresolved. The CDR3 spans 13 residues. Germline lookup yields CDR1 SGHRS and CDR2 YFSETQ. V gave up 0 bases and J gave up 6 bases, with 6 bases separating them. CDR3 sequence: CASSLGQDEKLFF. The CDR3 bases are TGCGCCAGCAGCTTGGGGCAGGATGAAAAACTGTTTTTT.

On this clone: Other DNA sequences in the sample encode the same CDR3. This chain uses TRBV5-1 with TRBJ2-7; unclear D gene. This CDR3 comprises 12 residues. The germline V and J ends were trimmed by 0 bases and 4 bases, with 5 bases remaining between them. The V gene's germline CDR1 is SGHRS and CDR2 YFSETQ. The CDR3 is CASSLGVYEQYF. As DNA, the CDR3 is TGCGCCAGCAGCTTGGGGGTGTACGAGCAGTACTTC.

This sequence joins TRBV4-3 and TRBJ2-5; TRBD2 matches at 14 bases. V lost 4 bases to trimming and J lost 1 base; unmatched junction nucleotides: 11. Germline V gene data show CDR1 as LGHNA and CDR2 as YSLEER. This CDR3 spans 19 amino acids. CDR3: CASSRSTGLAGAFQETQYF. CDR3 DNA: TGCGCCAGCAGCCGGTCCACGGGACTAGCGGGAGCTTTCCAAGAGACCCAGTACTTC.

The gene calls are TRBV11-2 and TRBJ2-7; unclear D gene. The V gene lost 5 bases and the J gene lost 5 bases, with 13 bases spanning the gap. The CDR3 consists of 13 residues. CDR1 and CDR2 from the germline V gene are SGHAT and FQNNGV. CDR3 protein: CASSRNFRDEQYF. The CDR3 nucleotides are TGTGCCAGCAGCCGAAATTTTCGGGACGAGCAGTACTTC.

The chain uses TRBV21-1 and TRBJ2-2. TRBV21-1 is flagged as a pseudogene. The CDR3 runs to 17 residues. CDR3 region: CASSKVKGKGYPGELFF. In DNA form, the CDR3 reads TGTGCCAGCAGCAAAGTAAAAGGGAAGGGATACCCCGGGGAGCTGTTTTTT.

The chain recombines TRBV6-5 with TRBJ1-3; perhaps TRBD1 as D (5 bases). The CDR3 contains 15 residues. V lost 7 bases, J lost 3 bases, and 16 bases lay in between. Germline-derived CDR1 and CDR2 are MNHEY and SVGAGI. CDR3 bases: TGTGCCAGCAAACGGGGGGTTTCCAGTGGAAACACCATATATTTT. The encoded protein is CASKRGVSSGNTIYF.

With regard to this clone: Other DNA sequences in the same sample also yield this CDR3. The chain is built from TRBV19 and TRBJ1-5; D not certain. The CDR3 contains 15 residues. V lost 5 bases, J lost 0 bases, and 11 bases lay in between. Germline values: CDR1 LNHDA, CDR2 SQIVND (reference sequence). CDR3 residues: CASSLTGNSNQPQHF. The CDR3 region has the DNA TGTGCCAGTAGTTTGACTGGAAATAGCAATCAGCCCCAGCATTTT.

CDR3 nucleotides: TGCGCCAGCAGCTCTACGGACAGGACTCGTACCTACGAGCAGTACTTC. This translates into CASSSTDRTRTYEQYF. The chain has TRBV5-1 and TRBJ2-7; 7 bases are shared with TRBD1. Germline V gives CDR1 SGHRS, CDR2 YFSETQ. J gave up 2 bases and V 3 bases, and 11 bases lay outside the gene matches. The CDR3 is made up of 16 amino acids.

The chain carries TRBV5-1 and TRBJ1-1; 7 bases align to TRBD1. This CDR3 contains 18 residues. Germline values: CDR1 SGHRS, CDR2 YFSETQ. V shed 2 bases, J shed 7 bases, and the junction held 20 bases outside the gene matches. The CDR3 sequence: CASSFHPFRQGGKVEAFF. The CDR3 DNA sequence: TGCGCCAGCAGCTTCCACCCTTTTCGACAGGGCGGAAAGGTTGAAGCTTTCTTT.

The rearrangement joins TRBV25-1 to TRBJ2-7, with 9 bases fitting TRBD2. V was pared by 4 bases and J by 2 bases, with 6 bases of the junction left unmatched. CDR3 length: 15 amino acids. In germline, CDR1 is MGHDK, CDR2 SYGVNS. This CDR3 reads CASSGLTSGTYEQYF. The CDR3 DNA follows: TGTGCCAGCAGTGGGCTGACTAGCGGAACCTACGAGCAGTACTTC.

The rearrangement uses TRBV11-2 and TRBJ1-1; no clear D gene. Germline CDR1 is SGHAT and CDR2 is FQNNGV. With 5 bases removed from V and 1 base from J, the gap between germline ends came to 14 bases. The CDR3 loop spans 15 amino acids. The chain's CDR3 is CASSNAGGPNTEAFF. In DNA, the CDR3 is TGTGCCAGCAGCAACGCAGGAGGGCCGAACACTGAAGCTTTCTTT.

CDR3 sequence (DNA): TGTGCCAGCTCACTTTCTGGTCCGGGACTAGCGGGAGATGAGCAGTTCTTC. This codes for CASSLSGPGLAGDEQFF. The V and J genes are TRBV18 and TRBJ2-1; TRBD2 aligns across 14 bases. The germline gives CDR1 KGHSH, CDR2 LQKENI. The junction had 10 bases not matched to a gene; V was cut back by 4 bases and J by 8 bases. The CDR3 extends over 17 amino acids.

This clone was seen only once. V usage is TRBV2 and J usage is TRBJ2-4, with D hard to call. The V end was cut by 3 bases, the J end by 0 bases, with 18 bases between. CDR3 length: 18 residues. CDR1 SNHLY and CDR2 FYNNEI come from the germline V gene. In DNA, the CDR3 is TGTGCCAGCAGTGATAGGCCCCCGGTTTCTGGAGCCAAAAACATTCAGTACTTC. Protein: CASSDRPPVSGAKNIQYF.

The chain has TRBV2 and TRBJ2-5; no firm D call. This CDR3 region has 12 residues. CDR1 and CDR2 from the germline V gene are SNHLY and FYNNEI. Here the CDR3 reads CSGSLGQETQYF. The CDR3 DNA follows: TGTTCCGGGTCTCTGGGCCAAGAGACCCAGTACTTC.

Turning to this clone: The sample has other DNA sequences that encode this CDR3 too. The chain joins TRBV7-9 to TRBJ2-1, with TRBD2 matching over 12 bases. CDR1 is SEHNR, CDR2 FQNEAQ, per germline (reference sequence). The CDR3 runs to 15 residues. V shed 5 bases, J shed 4 bases, and the junction held 3 bases outside the gene matches. The DNA for the CDR3 is TGTGCCAGCAGCCTCGGACTAGCGGGGTACAATGAGCAGTTCTTC. It yields the protein CASSLGLAGYNEQFF.

The chain couples TRBV5-1 to TRBJ2-1, with 7 bases aligning to TRBD2. CDR3 length: 15 residues. Germline CDR1 reads SGHRS; CDR2 reads YFSETQ. Trimming at V came to 4 bases and at J to 0 bases, leaving 4 bases not matched to a gene. CDR3 nucleotide sequence: TGCGCCAGCAGCACAGGACTAGTCTCCTACAATGAGCAGTTCTTC. Residues: CASSTGLVSYNEQFF.

The chain carries TRBV6-5 and TRBJ1-4; D gene ambiguous. Looked up from germline, CDR1 is MNHEY and CDR2 is SVGAGI. The V gene lost 2 bases and the J gene lost 1 base, with 5 bases spanning the gap. CDR3 length equals 14 residues. CDR3 sequence reads: CASSYEKTNEKLFF. Here the CDR3 DNA reads TGTGCCAGCAGTTACGAAAAAACTAATGAAAAACTGTTTTTT.

The V call is TRBV7-7, the J call TRBJ2-7; D is perhaps TRBD1 (6 bases). CDR3 length: 13 amino acids. CDR1 and CDR2 from the germline V gene are SSHAT and FNYEAQ (reference sequence). The ends were cut back, 1 base at V and 3 bases at J, with 7 bases in the middle. CDR3 in DNA: TGTGCCAGCAGCTTAGAAGGGGGCTACGAGCAGTACTTC. This encodes CASSLEGGYEQYF. Supplemented by reference TRBV7-7 and TRBJ2-7, the full variable domain reads GAGVSQSPRYKVTKRGQDVTLRCDPISSHATLYWYQQALGQGPEFLTYFNYEAQPDKSGLPSDRFSAERPEGSISTLTIQRTEQRDSAMYRCASSLEGGYEQYFGPGTRLTVT.

This clone appeared a single time. The V and J genes are TRBV7-6 and TRBJ2-3; D is possibly TRBD2 (5 bases). This CDR3 spans 16 amino acids. Trimming left V 2 bases short and J 4 bases short, with 16 bases between. The germline V gene has CDR1 SGHVS and CDR2 FNYEAQ. The CDR3 region has the DNA TGTGCCAGCAGCTTACTCAGTGGACTCGGGGCAGATACGCAGTATTTT. Its protein product is CASSLLSGLGADTQYF.

The chain has TRBV30 and TRBJ1-5, with 7 bases aligning to TRBD1. The junction had 11 bases not matched to a gene; V was cut back by 5 bases and J by 7 bases. CDR3 length: 14 residues. Germline V lookup: CDR1 GTSNPN, CDR2 SVGIG (reference sequence). DNA of the CDR3: TGTGCCTGGGGATTTGAGGGGGCTGGGCAGCCCCAGCATTTT. Encoded protein: CAWGFEGAGQPQHF.

This chain joins TRBV2 and TRBJ2-5; D ambiguous. CDR1 SNHLY and CDR2 FYNNEI come from the germline V gene. The CDR3 totals 13 residues. V shed 3 bases and J shed 2 bases, with 7 bases lying between them. The chain's CDR3 is CASSDVMQETQYF. The CDR3 DNA follows: TGTGCCAGCAGTGACGTAATGCAAGAGACCCAGTACTTC.